The 23 T cell receptor beta chains given below trace back to one sample, sequenced in a study of beta chain features in type 1 diabetes. Their recognized antigens are unknown. Expressed TCRB transcripts were sequenced because the isolated RNA had all been reverse transcribed beforehand. Clones were read by immunoSEQ multiplex PCR, and TCRdb kept only the in-frame ones, dropping some. The table lists 200,000 to 300,000 clones, approximately 11% of them singletons. Whole-study results and caveats: Patients with Type 1 diabetes showed moderately but significantly shorter TCRB CDR3s in all four CD4+ subsets.

The sequenced sample was naive CD4+ T cells from blood. These receptors came from a man aged 25-40 years with type 1 diabetes.

In this sample, this clone turned up a few times. The chain recombines TRBV5-1 with TRBJ2-3; TRBD1 aligns across 10 bases. The CDR3 has 18 residues. With 4 bases clipped from V and 8 bases from J, the junction kept 19 bases outside the gene matches. Germline V CDR1 and CDR2: SGHRS, YFSETQ. This chain's CDR3 is CASSRLELLDRGRGTQYF. The CDR3 DNA reads as TGCGCCAGCAGCCGCTTAGAACTCCTTGACAGGGGGCGTGGTACGCAGTATTTT.

The chain carries TRBV7-2 and TRBJ2-3, with D possibly being TRBD2 (6 bases). The CDR3 has 15 amino acids. Trimming removed 2 bases at V and 1 base at J, with 10 bases between. From germline, CDR1 is SGHTA and CDR2 FQGNSA. The CDR3 coding sequence is TGTGCCAGCAGCTTAACGCGGGGAGGCACAGATACGCAGTATTTT. Translating gives CASSLTRGGTDTQYF. The whole variable domain, remainder taken from reference TRBV7-2 and TRBJ2-3, is GAGVSQSPSNKVTEKGKDVELRCDPISGHTALYWYRQSLGQGLEFLIYFQGNSAPDKSGLPSDRFSAERTGGSVSTLTIQRTQQEDSAVYLCASSLTRGGTDTQYFGPGTRLTVL.

This clone has only a few counts. This rearrangement joins TRBV4-3 to TRBJ2-3; 11 bases line up with TRBD2. V trimming: 4 bases; J trimming: 0 bases; junction bases outside the gene matches: 3. Germline loops: CDR1 LGHNA, CDR2 YSLEER. CDR3 size: 16 residues. CDR3 in DNA: TGCGCCAGCAGCCGTCGACTAGCGGGGAGCACAGATACGCAGTATTTT. This sequence encodes CASSRRLAGSTDTQYF.

The rearrangement uses TRBV9 and TRBJ2-3, with D possibly matching TRBD2 (7 bases). This CDR3 spans 16 amino acids. Looked up from germline, CDR1 is SGDLS and CDR2 is YYNGEE. Between the trimmed V and J ends, which lost 3 bases and 1 base, there was a span of 15 bases. CDR3: CASSAQGRGGTDTQYF. The CDR3, as DNA: TGTGCCAGCAGCGCTCAGGGGAGGGGCGGCACAGATACGCAGTATTTT.

This clone appeared a few times. V gene TRBV5-1 combines with J gene TRBJ2-1; 8 nucleotides agree with TRBD1. This CDR3 has 15 amino acids. V lost 2 bases to trimming and J lost 3 bases; unmatched junction nucleotides: 4. Germline-derived CDR1 and CDR2 are SGHRS and YFSETQ. The CDR3 region has the DNA TGCGCCAGCAGCTTCACAGGGGGAAGCTACAATGAGCAGTTCTTC. As protein: CASSFTGGSYNEQFF.

This clone was detected a few times. The rearrangement uses TRBV7-9 and TRBJ2-1, with 8 nucleotides matching TRBD2. The CDR3 is made up of 16 amino acids. Germline values: CDR1 SEHNR, CDR2 FQNEAQ (reference sequence). The J segment lost 4 bases and the V segment lost 5 bases, leaving 10 bases of the junction unmatched. The CDR3 nucleotides are TGTGCCAGCAGCCCCCTCAATAGCGGGATTTACAATGAGCAGTTCTTC. Translated: CASSPLNSGIYNEQFF. Full variable domain (remainder filled in from reference TRBV7-9 and TRBJ2-1): DTGVSQNPRHKITKRGQNVTFRCDPISEHNRLYWYRQTLGQGPEFLTYFQNEAQLEKSRLLSDRFSAERPKGSFSTLEIQRTEQGDSAMYLCASSPLNSGIYNEQFFGPGTRLTVL.

This clone was detected only a few times. The chain is built from TRBV5-8 and TRBJ2-1; 10 bases align to TRBD1. Germline assignment: CDR1 SGHTS and CDR2 YDEGEE. V shed 3 bases, J shed 4 bases, and the junction held 1 base outside the gene matches. CDR3 length equals 14 residues. This chain's CDR3 is CASSWTGGYNEQFF. The CDR3 bases are TGTGCCAGCAGCTGGACAGGGGGGTACAATGAGCAGTTCTTC.

A few counts support this clone. This chain connects TRBV6-5 to TRBJ1-5, with TRBD1 matching over 8 bases. J lost 5 bases, V lost 6 bases, and 9 bases had no gene match. This CDR3 is built from 15 residues. In germline, CDR1 is MNHEY, CDR2 SVGAGI. DNA for the CDR3: TGTGCCAGCAGACTTGGACAGGGAGGGGATCAGCCCCAGCATTTT. Translating it yields CASRLGQGGDQPQHF.

V usage is TRBV7-2 and J usage is TRBJ2-7; maybe TRBD2 (6 bases). V was cut by 4 bases and J by 6 bases, with 13 bases left in between. The CDR3 runs 13 residues. Germline loops: CDR1 SGHTA, CDR2 FQGNSA. Here the CDR3 reads CASSSNRDSEQYF. The DNA of the CDR3 is TGTGCCAGCAGCTCTAATCGGGACTCCGAGCAGTACTTC.

The table lists this clone with a few counts. V is TRBV30 and J is TRBJ1-3; D gene unclear. V lost 4 bases to trimming and J lost 2 bases, with 9 bases between them. CDR3 length: 13 residues. Germline V lookup: CDR1 GTSNPN, CDR2 SVGIG (reference sequence). The DNA for the CDR3 is TGTGCCTGGAACCGGGTCCCTGGAAACACCATATATTTT. Its translation: CAWNRVPGNTIYF. Together with reference TRBV30 and TRBJ1-3, the CDR3 gives the full variable domain: SQTIHQWPATLVQPVGSPLSLECTVEGTSNPNLYWYRQAAGRGLQLLFYSVGIGQISSEVPQNLSASRPQDRQFILSSKKLLLSDSGFYLCAWNRVPGNTIYFGEGSWLTVV.

This clone appeared a few times. The J gene is TRBJ1-6, the V gene TRBV25-1; D may be TRBD1 (5 bases). This CDR3 is built from 13 residues. Deletions cut 7 bases from V and 5 bases from J, with 9 bases between. Germline V gives CDR1 MGHDK, CDR2 SYGVNS. CDR3 nucleotide sequence: TGTGCCAGCAAGACAGTTAATAATTCACCCCTCCACTTT. This sequence encodes CASKTVNNSPLHF. The variable domain in full, completed from reference TRBV25-1 and TRBJ1-6, reads EADIYQTPRYLVIGTGKKITLECSQTMGHDKMYWYQQDPGMELHLIHYSYGVNSTEKGDLSSESTVSRIRTEHFPLTLESARPSHTSQYLCASKTVNNSPLHFGNGTRLTVT.

In this sample, this clone turned up a few times. This sequence joins TRBV27 and TRBJ2-4; 8 bases fit TRBD2. The junction had 7 bases not matched to a gene; V was cut back by 6 bases and J by 0 bases. The CDR3 extends over 16 amino acids. Germline assignment: CDR1 MNHEY and CDR2 SMNVEV (reference sequence). The CDR3 DNA reads as TGTGCCAGCAGACGGTCCGGGGGGGTAGCCAAAAACATTCAGTACTTC. Amino acids: CASRRSGGVAKNIQYF.

V is TRBV11-2 and J is TRBJ1-6; D is uncertain. The CDR3 loop spans 14 amino acids. Trimming cost V 5 bases and J 7 bases, with 12 bases left between them. Germline lookup yields CDR1 SGHAT and CDR2 FQNNGV. This chain's CDR3 is CASSVRPGNSPLHF. The CDR3 nucleotides are TGTGCCAGCAGCGTCCGCCCGGGGAATTCACCCCTCCACTTT.

This clone was seen a few times. The genes are TRBV28 and TRBJ2-5, with 8 bases that match TRBD1. Germline loops: CDR1 MDHEN, CDR2 SYDVKM. Losses at the gene ends were 3 bases for V and 7 bases for J; bases not matched to a gene: 7. The CDR3 sequence is 14 residues long. CDR3 nucleotides: TGTGCCAGCAGTTTGACAGGGGCGTTTGGGACCCAGTACTTC. Translating gives CASSLTGAFGTQYF. Combining the CDR3 with reference TRBV28 and TRBJ2-5 gives the whole variable domain DVKVTQSSRYLVKRTGEKVFLECVQDMDHENMFWYRQDPGLGLRLIYFSYDVKMKEKGDIPEGYSVSREKKERFSLILESASTNQTSMYLCASSLTGAFGTQYFGPGTRLLVL.

V and J are TRBV6-1 and TRBJ2-1, with D maybe TRBD1 (6 bases). Per the germline V gene, CDR1 is MNHNS and CDR2 is SASEGT. This CDR3 spans 14 amino acids. V was clipped by 6 bases and J by 8 bases, with 17 bases between them. DNA of the CDR3: TGTGCCAGCAGGGGGGCTCCGGCCAACGATGAGCAGTTCTTC. As protein: CASRGAPANDEQFF.

The table lists this clone with a few counts. The chain recombines TRBV19 with TRBJ2-4, with TRBD1 matching 9 bases. J gave up 7 bases and V 5 bases, and 3 bases lay outside the gene matches. Germline V gives CDR1 LNHDA, CDR2 SQIVND (reference sequence). This CDR3 has 13 amino acids. CDR3 residues: CASSPDRGNIQYF. The CDR3 DNA reads TGTGCCAGTAGTCCGGACAGGGGCAACATTCAGTACTTC.

The table lists this clone with a few counts. The rearrangement links TRBV30 to TRBJ1-4; no firm D call. CDR1 and CDR2 from the germline V gene are GTSNPN and SVGIG (reference sequence). Trimming took off 1 base at V and 4 bases at J, with 10 bases between the two ends. The CDR3 is 14 residues long. As DNA, the CDR3 is TGTGCCTGGAGTGGTCGGGAGCGTAATGAAAAACTGTTTTTT. Its translation: CAWSGRERNEKLFF.

Written as DNA, the CDR3 is TGTGCCAGTTCGACAGGGTGGAATAACACCGGGGAGCTGTTTTTT. Translating it yields CASSTGWNNTGELFF. The genes are TRBV28 and TRBJ2-2, with 7 bases that match TRBD1. V trimming: 9 bases; J trimming: 2 bases; junction bases outside the gene matches: 9. This CDR3 contains 15 residues. In germline, CDR1 is MDHEN, CDR2 SYDVKM.

This clone was observed once. The chain is built from TRBV10-3 and TRBJ1-1; a possible D gene is TRBD1 (5 bases). Germline CDR1 reads ENHRY; CDR2 reads SYGVKD. V was trimmed by 3 bases and J by 6 bases, leaving 8 bases between them. This CDR3 has 12 residues. CDR3 protein: CAISDGRAEAFF. The CDR3 region has the DNA TGTGCCATCAGTGATGGCAGGGCTGAAGCTTTCTTT.

The CDR3 sequence: CASSLGYGGNQPQHF. As DNA, the CDR3 is TGTGCCAGCAGCTTGGGTTACGGTGGCAATCAGCCCCAGCATTTT. This rearrangement joins TRBV5-6 to TRBJ1-5; D is uncertain. CDR3 size: 15 residues. CDR1 and CDR2 from the germline V gene are SGHDT and YYEEEE. V shed 0 bases and J shed 2 bases, with 9 bases lying between them.

The V call is TRBV14, the J call TRBJ2-7, with D possibly TRBD1 on 5 matching bases. The germline CDR1 and CDR2 sequences are SGHDN and FVKESK. Trimming removed 2 bases at V and 3 bases at J, with 8 bases between. The CDR3 has 13 amino acids. Here the CDR3 DNA reads TGTGCCAGCAGCCAACCAGGGTTCTACGAGCAGTACTTC. Its protein is CASSQPGFYEQYF. The variable domain in full, with the rest retrieved from reference TRBV14 and TRBJ2-7, is EAGVTQFPSHSVIEKGQTVTLRCDPISGHDNLYWYRRVMGKEIKFLLHFVKESKQDESGMPNNRFLAERTGGTYSTLKVQPAELEDSGVYFCASSQPGFYEQYFGPGTRLTVT.

The chain links TRBV19 to TRBJ1-2, with a possible D match to TRBD1 (6 bases). V lost 5 bases and J 6 bases, leaving 22 bases between the germline ends. The CDR3 runs 16 residues. Germline V CDR1 and CDR2: LNHDA, SQIVND (reference sequence). CDR3 loop: CASSWGRGGSANGYTF. The CDR3 DNA reads as TGTGCCAGTAGTTGGGGCAGGGGTGGATCCGCAAATGGCTACACCTTC.

The rearrangement links TRBV7-2 to TRBJ2-1; 9 nucleotides align to TRBD1. CDR3 length equals 15 residues. The germline CDR1 and CDR2 sequences are SGHTA and FQGNSA. With V trimmed by 6 bases and J by 5 bases, 8 bases remained unmatched. The CDR3 DNA reads TGTGCCAGCAGACGAGCCGGGACAGGGAACAATGAGCAGTTCTTC. Translated, it gives CASRRAGTGNNEQFF.